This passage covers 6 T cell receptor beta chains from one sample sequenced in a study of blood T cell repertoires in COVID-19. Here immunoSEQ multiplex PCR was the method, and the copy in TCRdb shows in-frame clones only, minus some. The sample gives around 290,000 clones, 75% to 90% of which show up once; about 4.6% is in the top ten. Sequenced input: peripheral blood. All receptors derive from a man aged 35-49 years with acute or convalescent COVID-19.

CDR3 in amino acids: CASSGERAGNQPQHF. DNA for the CDR3: TGTGCCAGCAGTGGGGAAAGGGCGGGAAATCAGCCCCAGCATTTT. The chain combines TRBV2 with TRBJ1-5; D is ambiguous. The CDR3 is 15 amino acids. Looked up from germline, CDR1 is SNHLY and CDR2 is FYNNEI. V lost 4 bases, J lost 4 bases, and 14 bases lay in between. Full variable domain (missing parts from reference TRBV2 and TRBJ1-5): EPEVTQTPSHQVTQMGQEVILRCVPISNHLYFYWYRQILGQKVEFLVSFYNNEISEKSEIFDDQFSVERPDGSNFTLKIRSTKLEDSAMYFCASSGERAGNQPQHFGDGTRLSIL.

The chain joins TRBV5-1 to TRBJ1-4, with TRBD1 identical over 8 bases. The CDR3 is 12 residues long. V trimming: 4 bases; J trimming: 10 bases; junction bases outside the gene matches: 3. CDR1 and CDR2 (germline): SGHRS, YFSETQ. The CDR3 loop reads CASSEQGGKLFF. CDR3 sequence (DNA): TGCGCCAGCAGCGAACAGGGGGGAAAACTGTTTTTT.

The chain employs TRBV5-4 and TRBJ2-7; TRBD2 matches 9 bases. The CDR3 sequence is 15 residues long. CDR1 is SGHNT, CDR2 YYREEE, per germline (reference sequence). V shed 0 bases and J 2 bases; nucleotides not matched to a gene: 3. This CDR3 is CASSLGLAVPYEQYF. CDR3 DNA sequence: TGTGCCAGCAGCTTGGGACTAGCGGTACCCTACGAGCAGTACTTC.

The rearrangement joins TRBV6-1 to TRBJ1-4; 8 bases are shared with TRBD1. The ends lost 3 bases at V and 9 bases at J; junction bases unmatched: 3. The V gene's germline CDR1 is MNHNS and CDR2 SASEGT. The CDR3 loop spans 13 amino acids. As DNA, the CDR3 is TGTGCCAGCAGTGAGGGACAGGCGAAAAAACTGTTTTTT. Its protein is CASSEGQAKKLFF.

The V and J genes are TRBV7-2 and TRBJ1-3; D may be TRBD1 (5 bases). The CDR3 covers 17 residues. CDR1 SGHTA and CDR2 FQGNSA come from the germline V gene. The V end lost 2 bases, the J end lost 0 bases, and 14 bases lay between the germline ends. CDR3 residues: CASSLMGQVRSGNTIYF. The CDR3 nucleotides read TGTGCCAGCAGCTTAATGGGGCAGGTCCGCTCTGGAAACACCATATATTTT.

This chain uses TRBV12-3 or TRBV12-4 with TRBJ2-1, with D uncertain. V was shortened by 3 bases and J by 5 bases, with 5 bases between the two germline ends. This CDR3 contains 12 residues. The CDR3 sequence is CASSFSNNEQFF. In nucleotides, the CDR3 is TGTGCCAGCAGTTTTAGTAACAATGAGCAGTTCTTC.